The 14 T cell receptor beta chains presented below share a single source sample, sequenced in a study of beta chain features in type 1 diabetes. Expressed TCRB transcripts were sequenced because the isolated RNA had all been reverse transcribed beforehand. Generated by immunoSEQ multiplex PCR, the TCRdb table keeps only in-frame clones and is missing some. The table includes about 400,000 clones, about 12% detected once. Specimen: naive CD4+ T cells from blood. Every receptor here comes from a man aged 18 to 29 in good health.

This clone was found a few times. The chain has TRBV5-6 and TRBJ1-1; D may be TRBD1 (6 bases). V was cut by 4 bases and J by 0 bases, with 10 bases left in between. Germline CDR1 and CDR2: SGHDT and YYEEEE. This CDR3 has 14 amino acids. The CDR3 is CASSPQGLNTEAFF. CDR3 DNA: TGTGCCAGCAGCCCCCAGGGGCTGAACACTGAAGCTTTCTTT.

V and J are TRBV27 and TRBJ1-2, with no clear D. This CDR3 spans 14 amino acids. V lost 4 bases and J lost 0, with 9 bases in between. Per the germline V gene, CDR1 is MNHEY and CDR2 is SMNVEV (reference sequence). The CDR3 bases are TGTGCCAGCAGTTCAGTACACCCTAACTATGGCTACACCTTC. As protein: CASSSVHPNYGYTF.

A few counts support this clone. The gene calls are TRBV27 and TRBJ2-5; possible D gene TRBD2, 5 bases. There are 14 residues in the CDR3. CDR1 is MNHEY, CDR2 SMNVEV, per germline (reference sequence). The V end lost 8 bases, the J end lost 5 bases, and 18 bases lay between the germline ends. The CDR3: CASRDGIMRETQYF. The DNA of the CDR3 is TGTGCCAGCCGAGACGGGATTATGCGTGAGACCCAGTACTTC.

The rearrangement links TRBV25-1 to TRBJ1-1; 9 nucleotides align to TRBD1. Losses at the gene ends were 4 bases for V and 4 bases for J; bases not matched to a gene: 4. Germline V gives CDR1 MGHDK, CDR2 SYGVNS. The CDR3 consists of 14 residues. The CDR3 DNA is TGTGCCAGCAGTGTACAGGGGGCGGGCACTGAAGCTTTCTTT. Its translation is CASSVQGAGTEAFF.

The chain couples TRBV7-2 to TRBJ2-7; no firm D call. V shed 5 bases and J shed 3 bases, with 8 bases lying between them. Germline CDR1 reads SGHTA; CDR2 reads FQGNSA. CDR3 length equals 12 residues. The CDR3 reads CASSPRIYEQYF. CDR3 nucleotides: TGTGCCAGCAGCCCGAGAATCTACGAGCAGTACTTC.

This clone appeared a few times. DNA for the CDR3: TGTGCCAGCAACGAGAGACAGGGTAGCTACGAGCAGTACTTC. Translation gives CASNERQGSYEQYF. This rearrangement joins TRBV28 to TRBJ2-7; 7 bases match TRBD1. The CDR3 is 14 amino acids. Germline V gives CDR1 MDHEN, CDR2 SYDVKM. Germline trimming cut 7 bases from V and 3 bases from J; bases unmatched to any gene: 9.

This clone was detected only a few times. The chain has TRBV28 and TRBJ2-1, with D unresolved. CDR1 and CDR2 (germline): MDHEN, SYDVKM. The CDR3 is made up of 11 amino acids. V dropped 4 bases and J dropped 9 bases, with 7 bases sitting between them. CDR3 protein: CASSSRLEQFF. Written as DNA, the CDR3 is TGTGCCAGCAGTTCCCGTCTTGAGCAGTTCTTC.

The table lists this clone with a few counts. The chain uses TRBV6-6 and TRBJ1-2, with D uncertain. The germline CDR1 and CDR2 sequences are MNHNY and SVGAGI (reference sequence). Trimming removed 0 bases from V and 4 bases from J, with 9 bases in between. The CDR3 length is 14 residues. CDR3 nucleotides: TGTGCCAGCAGTTACTCGGCAGAAGTCTATGGCTACACCTTC. Its protein is CASSYSAEVYGYTF.

There are a few counts of this clone. V usage is TRBV28 and J usage is TRBJ2-2, with 9 positions matching TRBD1. The V segment lost 6 bases and the J segment 0 bases; nucleotides outside the gene matches: 5. Germline assignment: CDR1 MDHEN and CDR2 SYDVKM. The CDR3 contains 16 residues. In DNA, the CDR3 is TGTGCCAGCAGGGAACGACAGGGGGCGAACACCGGGGAGCTGTTTTTT. This translates into CASRERQGANTGELFF.

The chain recombines TRBV7-9 with TRBJ2-7; 8 bases match TRBD1. The ends lost 3 bases at V and 7 bases at J; junction bases unmatched: 11. The CDR3 length is 15 residues. Germline V gene sequence: CDR1 SEHNR, CDR2 FQNEAQ (reference sequence). CDR3 in DNA: TGTGCCAGCAGCTTGCTGGGACAGGTCCTGGGTGAGCAGTACTTC. It translates to CASSLLGQVLGEQYF.

This clone was seen a few times. The chain recombines TRBV9 with TRBJ2-5; a possible D gene is TRBD2 (6 bases). V gave up 4 bases and J gave up 5 bases, with 21 bases separating them. Looked up from germline, CDR1 is SGDLS and CDR2 is YYNGEE. CDR3 length equals 16 residues. The CDR3 sequence is CASSPLPQGGVETQYF. The CDR3 region has the DNA TGTGCCAGCAGCCCGCTCCCCCAGGGCGGGGTGGAGACCCAGTACTTC.

The rearrangement joins TRBV15 to TRBJ2-1, with TRBD2 identical over 12 bases. This CDR3 is 21 amino acids long. Germline V gene data show CDR1 as LNHNV and CDR2 as YYDKDF (reference sequence). Germline trimming cut 1 base from V and 0 bases from J; bases unmatched to any gene: 13. The chain's CDR3 is CATSRAPPGLAGGDSYNEQFF. DNA for the CDR3: TGTGCCACCAGCAGAGCTCCTCCGGGACTAGCGGGTGGGGACTCCTACAATGAGCAGTTCTTC.

This clone appeared a few times. CDR3 in DNA: TGTGCCAGCAGCTTGAGGGAGGGTAGTGAGCAGTTCTTC. Protein sequence: CASSLREGSEQFF. The rearrangement uses TRBV7-6 and TRBJ2-1; 7 bases line up with TRBD2. CDR3 size: 13 residues. The V gene's germline CDR1 is SGHVS and CDR2 FNYEAQ. V dropped 3 bases and J dropped 9; count of bases not matched to a gene: 5.

This clone turned up a few times. V gene TRBV5-1 combines with J gene TRBJ1-1; 8 positions match TRBD1. Germline CDR1 and CDR2: SGHRS and YFSETQ. V dropped 2 bases and J dropped 6; count of bases not matched to a gene: 9. The CDR3 spans 15 residues. The CDR3 loop is CASSFNQGAGSEAFF. The DNA for the CDR3 is TGCGCCAGCAGCTTTAACCAGGGGGCTGGTTCTGAAGCTTTCTTT.